Detailed here is one T cell receptor (beta chain). These data originate in a study of blood T cell repertoires in COVID-19. Study in general: The origin of the acute and convalescent COVID-19 samples was the United States, Italy and Spain. Nucleic acid was either cDNA or gDNA, and it came from T cells, B-cell-depleted T cells, or PBMCs.

Seattle participants joined during active infection and were tracked over time. Germline lookup yields CDR1 SQVTM and CDR2 ANQGSEA. This CDR3 is 10 amino acids long. V was shortened by 5 bases and J by 6 bases, with 8 bases between the two germline ends. In the original analysis: By means of reference gene primer amplification, nucleated cell counts were estimated. The protocol was immunoSEQ multiplex PCR, while the TCRdb copy is restricted to in-frame clones and leaves out a portion. V and J calls and clone size come straight from that table; D and trimming were deduced from the DNA. The sample has roughly 260,000 clones; 75% to 95% are singletons.

Specimen: peripheral blood. The clonotype was recovered from a person aged 18-30 years with COVID-19, enrolled during active disease. The rearrangement uses TRBV29-1 and TRBJ2-7, with a tentative D call TRBD1 (6 bases). The CDR3 DNA reads as TGCAGCGTTTGGGACATCGAGCAGTACTTC. Translation gives CSVWDIEQYF.